Described below is a single T cell receptor (beta chain) sequence and its context. The data belong to a study of T cell changes during pregnancy in multiple sclerosis. Some clones are missing from TCRdb's copy, which holds only in-frame ones; the method was immunoSEQ multiplex PCR. Of around 30,000 clones listed, roughly 91% are singletons. The CDR3 length is 15 residues. Germline-derived CDR1 and CDR2 are SGHRS and YFSETQ. V lost 6 bases to trimming and J lost 2 bases; unmatched junction nucleotides: 7. Sequencing was performed on CD4+ T cells from peripheral blood mononuclear cells, taken in the second trimester of pregnancy. The rearrangement links TRBV5-1 to TRBJ2-7; 11 positions match TRBD2. This TCR derives from a female donor with multiple sclerosis, enrolled in a pregnancy study. The DNA of the CDR3 is TGCGCCAGCACCACGGGACTAGCGGTTCCCTACGAGCAGTACTTC. This translates into CASTTGLAVPYEQYF.